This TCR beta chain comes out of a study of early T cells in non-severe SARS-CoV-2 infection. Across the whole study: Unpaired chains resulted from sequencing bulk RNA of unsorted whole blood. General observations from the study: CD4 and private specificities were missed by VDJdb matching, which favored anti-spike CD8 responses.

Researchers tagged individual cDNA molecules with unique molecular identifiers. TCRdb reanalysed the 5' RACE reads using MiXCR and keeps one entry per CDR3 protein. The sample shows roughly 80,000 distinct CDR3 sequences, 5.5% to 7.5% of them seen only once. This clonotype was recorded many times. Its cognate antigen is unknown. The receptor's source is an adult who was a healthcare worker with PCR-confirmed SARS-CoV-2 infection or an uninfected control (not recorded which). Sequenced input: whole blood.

The CDR3 nucleotides are TGTGCCAGCAGCGTAGGAACTAGCAGCGGGGAGCTGTTTTTT. Translation gives CASSVGTSSGELFF. This rearrangement joins TRBV9 to TRBJ2-2; D is perhaps TRBD2 (6 bases). Germline CDR1 is SGDLS and CDR2 is YYNGEE. Trimming removed 0 bases at V and 7 bases at J, with 10 bases between. The CDR3 loop spans 14 amino acids.